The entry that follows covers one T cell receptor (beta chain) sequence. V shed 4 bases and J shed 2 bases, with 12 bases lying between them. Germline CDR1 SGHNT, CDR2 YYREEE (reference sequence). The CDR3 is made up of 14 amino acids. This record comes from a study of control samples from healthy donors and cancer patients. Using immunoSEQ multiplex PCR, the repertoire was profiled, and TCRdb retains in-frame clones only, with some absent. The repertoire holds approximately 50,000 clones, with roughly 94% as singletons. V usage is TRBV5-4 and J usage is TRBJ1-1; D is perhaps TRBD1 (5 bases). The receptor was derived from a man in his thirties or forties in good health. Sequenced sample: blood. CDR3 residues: CASSPEQGNTEAFF. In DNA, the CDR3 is TGTGCCAGCAGCCCCGAGCAGGGAAACACTGAAGCTTTCTTT.